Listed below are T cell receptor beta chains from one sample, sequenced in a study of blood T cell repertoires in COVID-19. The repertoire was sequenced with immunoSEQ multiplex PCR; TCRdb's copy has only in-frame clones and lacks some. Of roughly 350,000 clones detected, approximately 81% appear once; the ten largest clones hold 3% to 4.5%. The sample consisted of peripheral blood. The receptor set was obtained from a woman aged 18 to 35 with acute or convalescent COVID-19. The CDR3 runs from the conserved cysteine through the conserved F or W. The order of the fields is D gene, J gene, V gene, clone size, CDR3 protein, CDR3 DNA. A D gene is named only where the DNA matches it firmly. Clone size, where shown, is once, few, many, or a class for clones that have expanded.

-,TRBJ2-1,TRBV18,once,CASSLHRDSYNEQFF,TGTGCCAGCTCACTCCACAGGGACTCCTACAATGAGCAGTTCTTC
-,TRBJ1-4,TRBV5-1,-,CASSYSRGEKLFF,TGCGCCAGCAGCTACTCACGGGGGGAAAAACTGTTTTTT
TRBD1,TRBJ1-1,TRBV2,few,CASGGQGAVAFF,TGTGCCAGCGGGGGACAGGGAGCGGTAGCTTTCTTT
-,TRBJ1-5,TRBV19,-,CASTRERPNQPQHF,TGTGCCAGTACAAGGGAGAGGCCCAATCAGCCCCAGCATTTT
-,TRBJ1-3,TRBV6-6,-,CASSYSARAKGNTIYF,TGTGCCAGCAGTTACAGTGCCAGGGCAAAAGGAAACACCATATATTTT
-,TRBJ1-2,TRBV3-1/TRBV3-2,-,CASSQDEGITLYGYTF,TGTGCCAGCAGCCAAGACGAGGGAATTACGTTATATGGCTACACCTTC
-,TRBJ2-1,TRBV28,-,CASSSPGIHNEQFF,TGTGCCAGCAGCTCCCCGGGGATCCACAATGAGCAGTTCTTC
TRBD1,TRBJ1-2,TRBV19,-,CASSTGPISNYGYTF,TGTGCCAGTTCGACAGGGCCCATCTCTAACTATGGCTACACCTTC
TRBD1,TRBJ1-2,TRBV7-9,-,CASSLGGIGTGANYGYTF,TGTGCCAGCAGCTTAGGAGGAATTGGGACAGGAGCTAACTATGGCTACACCTTC
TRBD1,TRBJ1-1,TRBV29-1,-,CSVLYRGRRTEAFF,TGCAGCGTTCTCTACAGGGGGCGCCGGACTGAAGCTTTCTTT
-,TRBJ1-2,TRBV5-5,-,CASGGPSYGYTF,TGTGCCAGCGGAGGGCCTTCCTATGGCTACACCTTC
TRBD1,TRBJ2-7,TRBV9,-,CASSVGQGTGYEQYF,TGTGCCAGCAGCGTAGGACAGGGGACAGGCTACGAGCAGTACTTC